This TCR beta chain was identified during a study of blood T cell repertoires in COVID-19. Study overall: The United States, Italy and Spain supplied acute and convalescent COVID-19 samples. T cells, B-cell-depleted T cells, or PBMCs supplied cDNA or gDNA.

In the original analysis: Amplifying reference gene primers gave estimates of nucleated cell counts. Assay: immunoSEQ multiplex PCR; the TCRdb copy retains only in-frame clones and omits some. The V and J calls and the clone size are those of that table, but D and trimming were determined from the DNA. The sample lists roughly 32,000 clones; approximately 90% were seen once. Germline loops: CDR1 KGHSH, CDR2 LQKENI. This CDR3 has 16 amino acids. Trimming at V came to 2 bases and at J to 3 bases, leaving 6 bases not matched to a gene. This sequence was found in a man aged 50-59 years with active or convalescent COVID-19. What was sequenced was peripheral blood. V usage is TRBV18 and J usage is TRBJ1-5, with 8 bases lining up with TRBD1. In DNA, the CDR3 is TGTGCCAGCTCACCATTTAACAGGGGGAACAATCAGCCCCAGCATTTT. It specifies CASSPFNRGNNQPQHF. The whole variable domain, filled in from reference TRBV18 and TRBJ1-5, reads NAGVMQNPRHLVRRRGQEARLRCSPMKGHSHVYWYRQLPEEGLKFMVYLQKENIIDESGMPKERFSAEFPKEGPSILRIQQVVRGDSAAYFCASSPFNRGNNQPQHFGDGTRLSIL.